This TCR beta chain was observed in a study of T cell responses to AZD1222 COVID-19 vaccine. The CDR3 loop spans 14 amino acids. Germline V lookup: CDR1 SGHTS, CDR2 YDEGEE. V was clipped by 4 bases and J by 0 bases, with 10 bases between them. Clones were read by immunoSEQ multiplex PCR, and TCRdb kept only the in-frame ones, dropping some. Here the sample spans about 77,000 clones, roughly 90% being singletons. Researchers grouped second doses given at about 4 or about 12 weeks into one pool. The rearrangement links TRBV5-8 to TRBJ1-1; a weak D match, TRBD1 (6 bases). The sequence derives from an adult who received the AZD1222 COVID-19 vaccine. Sequenced material: peripheral blood, taken 28 days after the second AZD1222 dose. CDR3 loop: CASSTHRVNTEAFF. The CDR3 DNA follows: TGTGCCAGCAGCACTCACAGGGTGAACACTGAAGCTTTCTTT.